Here is one TCR beta chain with its context. Its antigen remains unidentified. The data are from a study of T cells in Graves' hyperthyroidism and ophthalmopathy. Study summary: Peripheral blood was collected at initial diagnosis, before any treatment. General study findings and limits: Most thyroid-expanded clonotypes above 0.001 were also found in blood.

Germline values: CDR1 KGHSH, CDR2 LQKENI. V lost 3 bases, J lost 4 bases, and 8 bases stayed unmatched. CDR3 length: 16 residues. Each person with ophthalmopathy scored at least 3 on the Clinical Activity Score, reached NOSPECS grade 4 or higher, and had been ill under 3 months. Thyroid ultrasound, orbital computed tomography, clinical symptoms, and serum thyroxine and TRAb underpinned diagnoses. TCR beta CDR3 regions were amplified from RNA transcripts. The HTBI set primed first-round TCR CDR3 RT-PCR. TCRdb processed the multiplex PCR reads anew with MiXCR; each CDR3 protein has one entry. Of about 640,000 distinct CDR3 sequences in the sample, less than 25% were seen once.

The rearrangement uses TRBV18 and TRBJ1-4; 7 positions match TRBD1. The source material was blood. The TCR comes from a young man with Graves' ophthalmopathy. The CDR3: CASSPGRGQINEKLFF. CDR3 coding DNA: TGTGCCAGCTCACCTGGTCGGGGACAGATTAATGAAAAACTGTTTTTT.